These T cell receptor beta chains were read from a single sample in a study of T cells in Graves' hyperthyroidism and ophthalmopathy. TCRdb reprocessed the multiplex PCR reads with MiXCR, giving one entry per CDR3 protein. This repertoire shows around 300,000 distinct CDR3 sequences, roughly 13% found once; its top ten account for approximately 7.9%. The sequencing input was blood. These receptors all come from a woman aged 40 to 49 with Graves' hyperthyroidism. CDR3s include the opening cysteine and the closing phenylalanine or tryptophan. D genes are given only for firm matches. Expanded clones get a size class; other rows say once, few or many, or leave the size out.

j_gene	v_gene	d_gene	abundance	CDR3nt	CDR3aa
TRBJ1-2	TRBV27	-	many	TGTGCCAGCAGCCGCGGGGGGCTCTATGGCTACACCTTC	CASSRGGLYGYTF
TRBJ1-2	TRBV2	TRBD1	many	TGTGCCAGGCCGGACAGGGGGCTTTATGGCTACACCTTC	CARPDRGLYGYTF
TRBJ2-7	TRBV7-9	TRBD1	many	TGTGCCAGCAGCCGAGGGGGCTATTCCCCCGAGCAGTACTTC	CASSRGGYSPEQYF
TRBJ2-7	TRBV6-1	-	many	TGTGCCAGCACCGATGCTGGGGCAGGGTCTTTTACTTCCTACGAGCAGTACTTC	CASTDAGAGSFTSYEQYF
TRBJ2-3	TRBV13	TRBD2	many	TGTGCCAGCAGCTTTGGGATCCTAGCGGGGCTCACAGATACGCAGTATTTT	CASSFGILAGLTDTQYF
TRBJ1-1	TRBV12-3/TRBV12-4	-	many	TGTGCCAGCAGTTTAGGATCGGGCCTGATGAGCGTGAACACTGAAGCTTTCTTT	CASSLGSGLMSVNTEAFF
TRBJ2-5	TRBV2	-	many	TGTGCCAGCAGTGTATCGGCGGTTAGGGGCCAAGAGACCCAGTACTTC	CASSVSAVRGQETQYF
TRBJ1-5	TRBV6-1	TRBD1	many	TGTGCCAGCATGCGGTGGGGACAGGGAAATAGCAATCAGCCCCAGCATTTT	CASMRWGQGNSNQPQHF
TRBJ1-6	TRBV5-1	-	-	TGCGCCAGCAGCTTGAACAGCGCAGGAAATTCACCCCTCCACTTT	CASSLNSAGNSPLHF
TRBJ2-5	TRBV5-4	TRBD2	few	TGTGCCAGCAGTCTCCGGGCCGGGAGGTCGGGGGAGACCCAGTACTTC	CASSLRAGRSGETQYF
TRBJ2-3	TRBV27	TRBD2	-	TGTGCCAGCAGTTTGCGGGGGGCCGCAGATACGCAGTATTTT	CASSLRGAADTQYF
TRBJ2-5	TRBV2	TRBD1	many	TGTGCCAGCAGTTCCCCAGGGGGCCGGGAGACCCAGTACTTC	CASSSPGGRETQYF
TRBJ2-1	TRBV4-1	-	-	TGCGCCAGCAGCCAAGCGGGAACGGATGAGCAGTTCTTC	CASSQAGTDEQFF
TRBJ2-7	TRBV28	TRBD1	many	TGTGCCAGCAGTGACTCTGGGGACAGGGTAGAGCAGTACTTC	CASSDSGDRVEQYF
TRBJ2-3	TRBV7-9	TRBD2	many	TGTGCCAGCAGCTGGGGACTAGCGGGAGTCTACGATACGCAGTATTTT	CASSWGLAGVYDTQYF
TRBJ2-3	TRBV20-1	TRBD1	many	TGCAGTGCGACCGGGACAGGGGATTCAGATACGCAGTATTTT	CSATGTGDSDTQYF
TRBJ2-3	TRBV29-1	TRBD1	-	TGCAGCGTTAGGGGGCGGACCACAGATACGCAGTATTTT	CSVRGRTTDTQYF
TRBJ2-1	TRBV24-1	TRBD2	-	TGTGCCACCACTAGCGGGACGGGGGAGCAGTTCTTC	CATTSGTGEQFF
TRBJ2-3	TRBV6-1	-	many	TGTGCCAGCAGTGAAGTAGGAAGCACAGATACGCAGTATTTT	CASSEVGSTDTQYF
TRBJ2-3	TRBV12-3/TRBV12-4	TRBD1	many	TGTGCCAGCAGCCGCGGACAGGGCGACGGGGATACGCAGTATTTT	CASSRGQGDGDTQYF
TRBJ2-5	TRBV14	TRBD1	few	TGTGCCAGCAGCCTCAGGGGGAGTATCCGAGAGACCCAGTACTTC	CASSLRGSIRETQYF
TRBJ1-1	TRBV20-1	-	many	TGCAGTGCTAGAGCAGGGAGTCTGACTGAAGCTTTCTTT	CSARAGSLTEAFF
TRBJ2-6	TRBV12-3/TRBV12-4	-	many	TGTGCCAGTAGTCTTCGGGGTCCGTCTGGGGCCAACGTCCTGACTTTC	CASSLRGPSGANVLTF
TRBJ1-2	TRBV6-1	TRBD1	many	TGTGCCAGCAGTGAACAAGGGGGCGATGGCTACACCTTC	CASSEQGGDGYTF
TRBJ2-3	TRBV20-1	TRBD2	many	TGCAGTGCTAGAGATCTAACTAGCGGGAGTGTATTCACAGATACGCAGTATTTT	CSARDLTSGSVFTDTQYF
TRBJ1-3	TRBV5-8	-	many	TGTGCCAGCAGCTTGGGGGTGGAACCTGGAAACACCATATATTTT	CASSLGVEPGNTIYF
TRBJ1-1	TRBV29-1	-	many	TGCAGCGTTAACGGCAGGGGCGACACTGAAGCTTTCTTT	CSVNGRGDTEAFF
TRBJ2-3	TRBV2	TRBD2	many	TGTGCCAGCAGTGTAGCGGGAGGAAACACAGATACGCAGTATTTT	CASSVAGGNTDTQYF
TRBJ1-2	TRBV10-3	-	once	TGTGCCATCAGTGTAGTGCGGGGCACAAACCGGCCGTCTTTTGGCTACACCTTC	CAISVVRGTNRPSFGYTF
TRBJ2-1	TRBV20-1	TRBD2	-	TGCAGTGCTAGAGTGGCGGGAGAGTCCTACAATGAGCAGTTCTTC	CSARVAGESYNEQFF
TRBJ1-1	TRBV28	TRBD1	many	TGTGCCAGCAGTCCCCGGGACAGATTGAACACTGAAGCTTTCTTT	CASSPRDRLNTEAFF
TRBJ2-5	TRBV20-1	-	many	TGCAGTGCTAGACCCCTACGGGACTTACAAGAGACCCAGTACTTC	CSARPLRDLQETQYF
TRBJ1-2	TRBV5-6	-	many	TGTGCCAGCAGCCCCTATGCCACACGGAACTATGGCTACACCTTC	CASSPYATRNYGYTF
TRBJ2-1	TRBV10-3	TRBD2	many	TGTGCCATCAGGTACGAGGGAGGGAATGAGCAGTTCTTC	CAIRYEGGNEQFF
TRBJ1-2	TRBV27	-	-	TGTGCCAGCAGTTCGAGAGGAAAGGGCTACACCTTC	CASSSRGKGYTF
TRBJ1-1	TRBV28	-	many	TGTGCCAGCAACCTCAGGCCACTAGGGGTAACTGAAGCTTTCTTT	CASNLRPLGVTEAFF
TRBJ2-3	TRBV6-4	TRBD2	-	TGTGCCAGCAGTCGGATAGCGGGGAGCACAGATACGCAGTATTTT	CASSRIAGSTDTQYF
TRBJ1-3	TRBV3-1	-	many	TGTGCCAGCAGCCACCCGGCCAGGTTGGTTGGAAACACCATATATTTT	CASSHPARLVGNTIYF
TRBJ2-4	TRBV4-1	TRBD2	-	TGCGCCAGCAGCCAAGTAAGCGGGAGTAACATTCAGTACTTC	CASSQVSGSNIQYF
TRBJ2-5	TRBV2	TRBD2	many	TGTGCCAGCAGAGGGAGGGCCGGGGAGACCCAGTACTTC	CASRGRAGETQYF
TRBJ2-7	TRBV20-1	TRBD1	many	TGCAGTGCTAATGGACAGGGCGAGCAGTACTTC	CSANGQGEQYF
TRBJ2-7	TRBV6-1	TRBD1	-	TGTGCCAGCAGTGAAATACAGGGGGGTACTAGAGTGGTAGACGAGCAGTACTTC	CASSEIQGGTRVVDEQYF
TRBJ1-3	TRBV20-1	-	few	TGCAGTGCTTGGGACACCGCCTCTGGAAACACCATATATTTT	CSAWDTASGNTIYF
TRBJ2-2	TRBV12-5	TRBD1	-	TGTGCTAGTGGTTTGGCTTACGGGACAGGGGTCACCGGGGAGCTGTTTTTT	CASGLAYGTGVTGELFF
TRBJ2-7	TRBV3-1	-	many	TGTGCCAGCAGCCAACCTATCGCCGGCCATCCCTACGAGCAGTACTTC	CASSQPIAGHPYEQYF
TRBJ1-1	TRBV6-1	TRBD1	many	TGTGCCAGCAGGCACTGGGGACAGGGCCTATCCATGAACACTGAAGCTTTCTTT	CASRHWGQGLSMNTEAFF
TRBJ2-1	TRBV9	TRBD2	-	TGTGCCAGCAGCGTAGAAGGGACTAGCGACCGATACAATGAGCAGTTCTTC	CASSVEGTSDRYNEQFF
TRBJ2-1	TRBV28	TRBD1	many	TGTGCCAGCACCACGGACAACCGGGACAGGGGAGATGAGCAGTTCTTC	CASTTDNRDRGDEQFF
TRBJ2-1	TRBV20-1	TRBD1	-	TGCAGTGCTAGTGGGACAGGGATCAATGAGCAGTTCTTC	CSASGTGINEQFF
TRBJ1-5	TRBV24-1	TRBD1	many	TGTGCCACCAGTGACACCAGGGGGCAGTCAATGGGACAGCCCCAGCATTTT	CATSDTRGQSMGQPQHF
TRBJ2-1	TRBV20-1	TRBD2	few	TGCAGTGCTAGATCTTCCGGGCTAGCGGGAGCTAATTTAGATGAGCAGTTCTTC	CSARSSGLAGANLDEQFF
TRBJ2-2	TRBV12-3/TRBV12-4	-	many	TGTGCCAGCAGCATGGGACGGAACACCGGGGAGCTGTTTTTT	CASSMGRNTGELFF
TRBJ2-1	TRBV20-1	TRBD2	many	TGCAGTGCTGCACCGGGACTAGTAACCTACAATGAGCAGTTCTTC	CSAAPGLVTYNEQFF